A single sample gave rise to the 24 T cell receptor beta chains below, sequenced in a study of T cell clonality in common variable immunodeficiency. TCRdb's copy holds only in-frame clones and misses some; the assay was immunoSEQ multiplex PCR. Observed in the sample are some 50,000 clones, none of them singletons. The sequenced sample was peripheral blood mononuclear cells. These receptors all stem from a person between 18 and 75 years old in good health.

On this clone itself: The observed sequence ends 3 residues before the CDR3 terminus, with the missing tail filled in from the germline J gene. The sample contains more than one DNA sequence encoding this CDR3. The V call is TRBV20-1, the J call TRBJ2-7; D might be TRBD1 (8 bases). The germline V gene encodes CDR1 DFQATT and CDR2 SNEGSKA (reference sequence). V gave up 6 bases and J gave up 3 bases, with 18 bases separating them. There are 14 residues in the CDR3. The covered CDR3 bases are TGCAGTGCCTTGAGGACAGGGAGGGGCTACGAG. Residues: CSALRTGRGYE. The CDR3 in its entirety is CSALRTGRGYEQYF.

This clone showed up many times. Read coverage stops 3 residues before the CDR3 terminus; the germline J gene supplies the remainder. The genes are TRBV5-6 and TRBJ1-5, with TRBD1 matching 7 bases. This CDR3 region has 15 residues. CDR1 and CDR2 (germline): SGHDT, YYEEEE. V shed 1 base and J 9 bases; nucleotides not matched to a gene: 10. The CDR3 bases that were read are TGTGCCAGCAGCTTGTTTGGACAGGTTTCTTGGCCC. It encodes CASSLFGQVSWP. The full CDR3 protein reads CASSLFGQVSWPQHF.

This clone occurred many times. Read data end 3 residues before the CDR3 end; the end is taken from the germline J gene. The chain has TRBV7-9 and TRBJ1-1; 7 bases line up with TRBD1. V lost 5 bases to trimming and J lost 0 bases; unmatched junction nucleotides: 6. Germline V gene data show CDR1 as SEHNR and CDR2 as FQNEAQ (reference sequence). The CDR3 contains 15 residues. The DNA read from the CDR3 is TGTGCCAGCAGCGCCTGGACAGGTTTGAACACTGAA. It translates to CASSAWTGLNTE. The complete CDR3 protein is CASSAWTGLNTEAFF.

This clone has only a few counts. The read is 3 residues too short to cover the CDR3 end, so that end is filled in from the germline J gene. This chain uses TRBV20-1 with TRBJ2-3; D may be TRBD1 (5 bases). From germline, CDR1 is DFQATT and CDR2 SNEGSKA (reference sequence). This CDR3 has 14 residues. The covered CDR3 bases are TGCAGTGCTAGTAGGGGAAACAGCAATCAGCCG. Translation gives CSASRGNSNQP. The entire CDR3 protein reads CSASRGNSNQPQYF.

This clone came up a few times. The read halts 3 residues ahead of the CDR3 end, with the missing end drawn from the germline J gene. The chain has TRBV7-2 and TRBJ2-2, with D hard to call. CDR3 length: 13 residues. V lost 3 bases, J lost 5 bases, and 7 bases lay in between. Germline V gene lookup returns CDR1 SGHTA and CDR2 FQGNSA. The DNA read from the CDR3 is TGTGCCAGCAGCTTCAGTTTAACCGGGGAG. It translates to CASSFSLTGE. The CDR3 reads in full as CASSFSLTGELFF.

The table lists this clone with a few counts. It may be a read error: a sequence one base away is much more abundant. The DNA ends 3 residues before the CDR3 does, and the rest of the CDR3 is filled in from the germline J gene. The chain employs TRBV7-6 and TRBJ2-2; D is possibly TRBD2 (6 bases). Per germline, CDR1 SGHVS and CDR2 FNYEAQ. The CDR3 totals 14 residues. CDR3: CASSSVGGRSPLFF. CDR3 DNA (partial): TGTGCCAGCAGCTCTGTCGGGGGACGGTCACCG.

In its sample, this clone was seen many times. The CDR3 loop reads CASSIQVPGGYGYTF. Incomplete CDR3 DNA: TGTGCCAGTAGTATCCAGGTGCCGGGGGGCTATGGC. V is TRBV19 and J is TRBJ1-2, with a tentative D call TRBD1 (5 bases). The missing CDR3 end, 3 residues past where the read stops, is filled in from the germline J gene. Germline assignment: CDR1 LNHDA and CDR2 SQIVND (reference sequence). CDR3 length: 15 amino acids. V was trimmed by 3 bases and J by 4 bases, leaving 15 bases between them.

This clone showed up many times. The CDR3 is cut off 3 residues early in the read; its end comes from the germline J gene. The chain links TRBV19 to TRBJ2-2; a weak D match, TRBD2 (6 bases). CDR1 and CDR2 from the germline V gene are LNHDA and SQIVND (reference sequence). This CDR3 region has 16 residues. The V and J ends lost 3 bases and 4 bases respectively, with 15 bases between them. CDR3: CASSIWGLGRTGELFF. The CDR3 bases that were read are TGTGCCAGTAGTATTTGGGGACTGGGACGCACCGGGGAG.

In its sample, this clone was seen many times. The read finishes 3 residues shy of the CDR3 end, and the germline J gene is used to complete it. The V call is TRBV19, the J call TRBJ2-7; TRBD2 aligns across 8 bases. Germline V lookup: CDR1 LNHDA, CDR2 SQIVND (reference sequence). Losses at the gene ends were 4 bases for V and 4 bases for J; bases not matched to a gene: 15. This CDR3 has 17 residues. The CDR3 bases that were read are TGTGCCAGTAGTACGCAGCCCTCTAGCGGGCTCCCGTACGAG. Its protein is CASSTQPSSGLPYE. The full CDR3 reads CASSTQPSSGLPYEQYF.

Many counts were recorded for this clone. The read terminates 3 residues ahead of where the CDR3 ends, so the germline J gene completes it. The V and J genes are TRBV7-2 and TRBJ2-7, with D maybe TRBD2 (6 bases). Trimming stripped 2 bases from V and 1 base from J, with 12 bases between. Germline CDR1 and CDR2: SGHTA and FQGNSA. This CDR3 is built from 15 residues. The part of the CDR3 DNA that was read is TGTGCCAGCAGCTTACCCAGCGGGCGATCCTACGAG. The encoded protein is CASSLPSGRSYE. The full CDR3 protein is CASSLPSGRSYEQYF.

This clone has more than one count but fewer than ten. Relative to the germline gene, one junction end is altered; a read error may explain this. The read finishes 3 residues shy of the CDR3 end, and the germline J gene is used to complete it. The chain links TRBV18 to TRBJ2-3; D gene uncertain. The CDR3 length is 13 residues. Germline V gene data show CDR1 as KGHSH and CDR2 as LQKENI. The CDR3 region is CASSPPTAETQYF. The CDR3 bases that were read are TGTGCCAGCTCACCACCTACCGCAGAGACG.

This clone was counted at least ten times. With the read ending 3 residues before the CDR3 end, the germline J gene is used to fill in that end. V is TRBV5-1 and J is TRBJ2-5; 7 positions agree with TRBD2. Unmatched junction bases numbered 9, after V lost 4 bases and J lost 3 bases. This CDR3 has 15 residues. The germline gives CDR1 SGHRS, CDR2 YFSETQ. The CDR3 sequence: CASSLAALGEETQYF. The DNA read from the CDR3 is TGCGCCAGCAGCCTAGCGGCCCTGGGGGAAGAGACC.

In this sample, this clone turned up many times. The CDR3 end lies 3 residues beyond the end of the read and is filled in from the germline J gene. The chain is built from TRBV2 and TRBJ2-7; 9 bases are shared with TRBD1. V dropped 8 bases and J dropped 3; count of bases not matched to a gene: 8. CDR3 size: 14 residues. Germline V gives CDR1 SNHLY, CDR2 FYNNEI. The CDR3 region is CASLGQGSNYEQYF. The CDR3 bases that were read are TGTGCCAGCCTAGGACAGGGGAGCAACTACGAG.

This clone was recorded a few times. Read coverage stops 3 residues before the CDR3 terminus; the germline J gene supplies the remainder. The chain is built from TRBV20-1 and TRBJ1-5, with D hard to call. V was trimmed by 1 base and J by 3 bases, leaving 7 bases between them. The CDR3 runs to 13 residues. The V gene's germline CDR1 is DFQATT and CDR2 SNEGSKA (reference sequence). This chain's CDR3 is CSARVPNNQPQHF. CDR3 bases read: TGCAGTGCTAGAGTACCTAACAATCAGCCC.

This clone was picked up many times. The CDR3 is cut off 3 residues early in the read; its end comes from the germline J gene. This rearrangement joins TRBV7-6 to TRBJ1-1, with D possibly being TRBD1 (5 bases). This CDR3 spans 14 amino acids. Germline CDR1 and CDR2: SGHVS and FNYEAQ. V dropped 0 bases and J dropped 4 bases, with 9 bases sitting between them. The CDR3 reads CASSLAGQGTEAFF. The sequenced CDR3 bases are TGTGCCAGCAGCTTAGCGGGGCAGGGCACTGAA.

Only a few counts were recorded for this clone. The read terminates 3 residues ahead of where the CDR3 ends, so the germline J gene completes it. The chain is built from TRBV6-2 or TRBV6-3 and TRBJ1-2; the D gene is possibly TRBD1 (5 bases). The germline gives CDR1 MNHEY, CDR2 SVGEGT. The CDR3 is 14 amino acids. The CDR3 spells CASRRGDYPNDYTF. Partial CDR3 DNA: TGTGCCAGCAGACGTGGGGACTACCCGAACGAC.

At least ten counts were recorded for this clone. The CDR3 sequence is CASSDWRGETQYF. The CDR3 DNA, read in part, is TGTGCCAGCAGTGATTGGAGGGGGGAGACC. V is TRBV6-1 and J is TRBJ2-5; D could derive from TRBD1 or TRBD2 (6 bases each). The read ends 3 residues shy of where the CDR3 ends; the end is completed using the germline J gene. The CDR3 runs to 13 residues. CDR1 and CDR2 (germline): MNHNS, SASEGT. V lost 3 bases to trimming and J lost 5 bases, with 10 bases between them.

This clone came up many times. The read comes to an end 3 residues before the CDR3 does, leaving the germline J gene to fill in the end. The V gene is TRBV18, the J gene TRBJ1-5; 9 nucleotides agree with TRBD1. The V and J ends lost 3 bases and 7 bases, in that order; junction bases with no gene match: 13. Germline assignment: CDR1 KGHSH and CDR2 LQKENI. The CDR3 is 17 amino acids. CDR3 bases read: TGTGCCAGCTCACCCCGGTCCCGGGACAGGGACTTGCAGCCC. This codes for CASSPRSRDRDLQP. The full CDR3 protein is CASSPRSRDRDLQPQHF.

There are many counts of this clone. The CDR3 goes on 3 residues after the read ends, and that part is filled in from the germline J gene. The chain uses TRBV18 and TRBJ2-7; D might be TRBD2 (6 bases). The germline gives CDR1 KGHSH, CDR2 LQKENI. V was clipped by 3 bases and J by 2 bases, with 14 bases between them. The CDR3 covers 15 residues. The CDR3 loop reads CASSPSSSGTYEQYF. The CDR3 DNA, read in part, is TGTGCCAGCTCACCCTCGAGTAGCGGAACCTACGAG.

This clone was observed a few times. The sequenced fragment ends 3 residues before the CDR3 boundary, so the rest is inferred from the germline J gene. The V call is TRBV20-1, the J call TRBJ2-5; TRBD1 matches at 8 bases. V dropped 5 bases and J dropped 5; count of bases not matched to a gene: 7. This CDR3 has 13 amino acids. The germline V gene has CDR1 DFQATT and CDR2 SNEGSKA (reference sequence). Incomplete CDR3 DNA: TGCAGTGCTCAACTCAGGGGGCCGGAGACC. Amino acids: CSAQLRGPET. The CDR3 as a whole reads CSAQLRGPETQYF.

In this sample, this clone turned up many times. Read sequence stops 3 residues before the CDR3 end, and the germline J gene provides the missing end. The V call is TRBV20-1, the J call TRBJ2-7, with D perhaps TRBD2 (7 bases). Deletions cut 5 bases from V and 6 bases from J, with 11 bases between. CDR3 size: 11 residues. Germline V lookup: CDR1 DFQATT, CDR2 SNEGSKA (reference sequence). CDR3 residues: CSAGRGGEQYF. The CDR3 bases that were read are TGCAGTGCTGGGAGGGGGGGCGAG.

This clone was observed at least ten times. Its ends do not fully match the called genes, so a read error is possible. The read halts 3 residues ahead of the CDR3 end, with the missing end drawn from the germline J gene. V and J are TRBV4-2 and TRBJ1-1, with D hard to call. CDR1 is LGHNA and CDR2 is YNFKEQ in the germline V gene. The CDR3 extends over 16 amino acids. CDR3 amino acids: CASSPVDNHKNTEAFF. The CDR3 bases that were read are TGCGCCAGCAGCCCCGTCGACAACCATAAGAACACTGAA.

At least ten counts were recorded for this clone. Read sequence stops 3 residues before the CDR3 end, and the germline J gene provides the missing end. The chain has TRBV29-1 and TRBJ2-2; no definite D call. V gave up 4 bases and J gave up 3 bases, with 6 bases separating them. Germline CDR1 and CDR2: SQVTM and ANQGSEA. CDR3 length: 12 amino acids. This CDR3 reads CSVGAYTGELFF. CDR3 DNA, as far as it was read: TGCAGCGTTGGGGCTTACACCGGGGAG.

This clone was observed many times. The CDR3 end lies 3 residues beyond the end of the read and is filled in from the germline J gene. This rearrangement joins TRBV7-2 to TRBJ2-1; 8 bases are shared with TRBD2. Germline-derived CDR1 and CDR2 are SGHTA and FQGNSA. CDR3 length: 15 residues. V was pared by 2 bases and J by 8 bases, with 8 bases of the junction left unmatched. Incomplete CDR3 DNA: TGTGCCAGCAGCTTAACTGCGGGGGGCGGGGATGAG. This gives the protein CASSLTAGGGDE. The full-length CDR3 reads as CASSLTAGGGDEQFF.